Each of the 9 T cell receptor beta chains below was sequenced from the same sample in a study of control samples from healthy donors and cancer patients (TCRdb year 2020). Library prep was done by the immunoSEQ multiplex PCR assay. The table comes from immuneACCESS by way of TCRdb, which keeps in-frame sequences with V and J called. Part of the clones is missing from these tables; in studies checked, under half for an unresolved V gene and the rest for unknown reasons. The sample table holds 85,000 to 100,000 clones, of which 85% to 95% were seen once. In total, the top ten clones hold about 8.8% of the sample. The sample was blood. The origin of the receptors is a man between 18 and 35 years old in good health.

The CDR3 DNA reads as TGCGCCAGCAGCATCGCAGACACAAGCACAGATACGCAGTATTTT. This gives the protein CASSIADTSTDTQYF. This chain connects TRBV5-1 to TRBJ2-3; the D is unclear. The CDR3 is 15 amino acids. Per the germline V gene, CDR1 is SGHRS and CDR2 is YFSETQ. Between the trimmed V and J ends, which lost 4 bases and 0 bases, there was a span of 12 bases.

The V and J genes are TRBV12-3 or TRBV12-4 and TRBJ1-1; D not resolved. With 3 bases removed from V and 6 bases from J, the gap between germline ends came to 8 bases. There are 12 residues in the CDR3. CDR3 sequence reads: CASSFLVSEAFF. The CDR3 DNA reads as TGTGCCAGCAGTTTTTTGGTTTCTGAAGCTTTCTTT.

This clone was observed once. The chain is built from TRBV9 and TRBJ2-5; D is ambiguous. The V gene's germline CDR1 is SGDLS and CDR2 YYNGEE. V shed 0 bases and J shed 2 bases, with 8 bases lying between them. The CDR3 is 14 amino acids. Written as DNA, the CDR3 is TGTGCCAGCAGCGTAGATGGCAGACAAGAGACCCAGTACTTC. Encoded protein: CASSVDGRQETQYF.

The rearrangement links TRBV7-9 to TRBJ1-5, with D possibly TRBD1 on 6 matching bases. V was cut by 7 bases and J by 6 bases, with 13 bases left in between. Germline V gene sequence: CDR1 SEHNR, CDR2 FQNEAQ (reference sequence). This CDR3 comprises 13 residues. CDR3 region: CASIHRVSQPQHF. In DNA form, the CDR3 reads TGTGCCAGCATCCACAGGGTGAGTCAGCCCCAGCATTTT.

The chain combines TRBV28 with TRBJ1-2; D may be TRBD1 (5 bases). The germline gives CDR1 MDHEN, CDR2 SYDVKM. CDR3 length: 13 amino acids. V shed 6 bases and J shed 2 bases, with 10 bases lying between them. The CDR3 region is CASRPRVNYGYTF. The CDR3, as DNA: TGTGCCAGCAGGCCCAGGGTAAACTATGGCTACACCTTC.

The V gene is TRBV4-1, the J gene TRBJ2-7; no reliable D call. The CDR3 runs 15 residues. V gave up 3 bases and J gave up 2 bases, with 14 bases separating them. Germline V gene sequence: CDR1 MGHRA, CDR2 YSYEKL. CDR3 residues: CASSHDNLGPYEQYF. Written as DNA, the CDR3 is TGCGCCAGCAGCCATGATAACCTAGGCCCCTACGAGCAGTACTTC.

The J gene is TRBJ2-1, the V gene TRBV4-1; D gene unclear. V shed 0 bases and J shed 5 bases, with 5 bases lying between them. Germline assignment: CDR1 MGHRA and CDR2 YSYEKL. The CDR3 is made up of 13 amino acids. The CDR3 DNA follows: TGCGCCAGCAGCCAAGATTACCACAATGAGCAGTTCTTC. Protein: CASSQDYHNEQFF.

This sequence joins TRBV4-3 and TRBJ1-2; D perhaps matches TRBD1 (6 bases). Per germline, CDR1 LGHNA and CDR2 YSLEER. V was cut by 0 bases and J by 0 bases, with 14 bases left in between. This CDR3 is built from 17 residues. The CDR3 reads CASSQETVGGPNYGYTF. The CDR3 DNA sequence: TGCGCCAGCAGCCAAGAGACTGTCGGGGGCCCTAACTATGGCTACACCTTC.

The chain links TRBV20-1 to TRBJ1-5; D gene unclear. The CDR3 runs 12 residues. Germline V lookup: CDR1 DFQATT, CDR2 SNEGSKA (reference sequence). V was clipped by 6 bases and J by 1 base, with 7 bases between them. The CDR3 here is CSASGSNQPQHF. CDR3 nucleotide sequence: TGCAGTGCCAGTGGAAGCAATCAGCCCCAGCATTTT.